This is a list of T cell receptor beta chains from one sample in a study of early T cells in non-severe SARS-CoV-2 infection. Using its own MiXCR run on the 5' RACE reads, TCRdb lists one record per CDR3 protein. The sample consists of about 40,000 distinct CDR3 sequences, 23% of them appearing once. This specimen was whole blood, taken at baseline. The receptors were gathered from an adult who was a healthcare worker with PCR-confirmed SARS-CoV-2 infection or an uninfected control (not recorded which). Both conserved end residues are part of each CDR3. A D gene is named only where the DNA matches it firmly. Rows may omit the clone size; those that give it use once, few, many or a size class.

TRBJ2-5	TRBD2	TRBV6-2/TRBV6-3	few	15	CASSASSGVRETQYF	TGTGCCAGCAGTGCGTCAAGCGGGGTACGGGAGACCCAGTACTTC
TRBJ2-7	TRBD1	TRBV5-5	.	15	CASSFTGAPPYEQYF	TGTGCCAGCAGCTTTACAGGGGCCCCTCCTTACGAGCAGTACTTC
TRBJ1-2	TRBD1	TRBV7-9	few	13	CASSAGTGYGYTF	TGTGCCAGCAGCGCCGGGACAGGGTATGGCTACACCTTC
TRBJ2-1	TRBD2	TRBV4-3	few	15	CASSQRLAGYNEQFF	TGCGCCAGCAGCCAAAGACTAGCGGGGTACAATGAGCAGTTCTTC
TRBJ2-3	.	TRBV12-3/TRBV12-4	few	16	CASSLRDGRVRNTQYF	TGTGCCAGCAGTTTACGGGACGGAAGGGTGAGAAATACGCAGTATTTT
TRBJ1-4	.	TRBV3-1	few	14	CASTPRDRTEKLFF	TGTGCCAGCACCCCCCGAGACAGGACCGAAAAACTGTTTTTT
TRBJ1-2	TRBD1	TRBV5-1	few	14	CASRRDSVYYGYTF	TGCGCCAGCAGGAGGGACAGCGTTTACTATGGCTACACCTTC
TRBJ2-4	.	TRBV13	.	12	CASSLGRECQYF	TGTGCCAGCAGCTTAGGAAGGGAGTGTCAGTACTTC
TRBJ1-2	.	TRBV6-6	few	14	CASSSPQGTKGYTF	TGTGCCAGCAGTAGTCCCCAGGGCACTAAAGGCTACACCTTC
TRBJ1-2	TRBD1	TRBV30	.	15	CAWSHLGQGVDGYTF	TGTGCCTGGAGTCACTTAGGACAGGGTGTAGATGGCTACACCTTC
TRBJ2-7	TRBD2	TRBV2	few	14	CASSQTSGGNEQYF	TGTGCCAGCAGCCAGACTAGCGGGGGTAACGAGCAGTACTTC
TRBJ1-1	.	TRBV20-1	.	13	CSVEGTMGTEAFF	TGCAGTGTAGAAGGGACAATGGGCACTGAAGCTTTCTTT
TRBJ2-4	TRBD2	TRBV29-1	few	19	CSVEEKVRGGDLAKNIQYF	TGCAGCGTTGAAGAAAAGGTGCGCGGGGGGGACCTAGCCAAAAACATTCAGTACTTC
TRBJ2-7	TRBD1	TRBV6-5	.	14	CASSRNRGTYEQYF	TGTGCCAGCAGCCGAAACAGGGGCACCTACGAGCAGTACTTC
TRBJ1-1	.	TRBV6-5	.	13	CASSYTRNTEAFF	TGTGCCAGCAGTTATACACGGAACACTGAAGCTTTCTTT
TRBJ2-7	TRBD2	TRBV3-1	.	17	CASSPSQRGLSSYEQYF	TGTGCCAGCAGCCCCTCCCAGCGGGGGCTTAGCTCCTACGAGCAGTACTTC
TRBJ1-1	.	TRBV5-4	.	12	CASSLEATLAFF	TGTGCCAGCAGCTTGGAGGCCACGTTAGCTTTCTTT
TRBJ1-3	.	TRBV4-3	few	17	CASSQDRAAFSGNTIYF	TGCGCCAGCAGCCAAGATCGGGCGGCGTTCTCTGGAAACACCATATATTTT
TRBJ2-7	TRBD2	TRBV12-3/TRBV12-4	.	15	CASSPPGLDFYEQYF	TGTGCCAGCAGCCCTCCGGGACTAGATTTTTACGAGCAGTACTTC
TRBJ2-1	TRBD2	TRBV19	few	14	CASSKGLAGDEQFF	TGTGCCAGTAGTAAGGGACTAGCGGGGGATGAGCAGTTCTTC
TRBJ2-7	TRBD2	TRBV3-1	few	14	CASSSRDYRGEQYF	TGTGCCAGCAGCTCCCGGGACTACCGAGGAGAGCAGTACTTC
TRBJ2-3	TRBD2	TRBV5-1	.	17	CASSPPPSGGYTDTQYF	TGCGCCAGCAGTCCACCCCCTAGCGGGGGTTACACAGATACGCAGTATTTT
TRBJ2-3	.	TRBV27	few	14	CASSSGQFTDTQYF	TGTGCCAGCAGTAGCGGACAGTTCACAGATACGCAGTATTTT
TRBJ2-3	TRBD2	TRBV7-2	.	16	CASSLASGGAVDTQYF	TGTGCCAGCAGCTTAGCCAGCGGGGGGGCGGTAGATACGCAGTATTTT
TRBJ2-1	TRBD2	TRBV7-8	many	16	CASSIDRTSGNNEQFF	TGTGCCAGCAGCATAGACAGGACTAGCGGAAACAATGAGCAGTTCTTC
TRBJ2-2	.	TRBV7-9	few	13	CASQRGSTGELFF	TGTGCCAGCCAGAGAGGGAGCACCGGGGAGCTGTTTTTT
TRBJ2-3	.	TRBV4-3	.	15	CASSQVPGDTDTQYF	TGCGCCAGCAGCCAAGTTCCAGGGGATACAGATACGCAGTATTTT
TRBJ2-7	TRBD2	TRBV12-3/TRBV12-4	.	12	CASSSPGGEQYF	TGTGCCAGCAGTTCCCCGGGGGGGGAGCAGTACTTC
TRBJ1-2	TRBD1	TRBV6-1	.	14	CASSSAGGPYGYTF	TGTGCCAGCAGCTCTGCAGGGGGACCTTATGGCTACACCTTC
TRBJ2-1	.	TRBV12-3/TRBV12-4	.	17	CASRYSIGAGPHPEQFF	TGTGCCAGCAGATATAGCATAGGGGCAGGGCCACACCCTGAGCAGTTCTTC
TRBJ2-2	TRBD1	TRBV4-3	.	16	CASSQRGTGITGELFF	TGCGCCAGCAGCCAAAGGGGGACAGGGATCACCGGGGAGCTGTTTTTT